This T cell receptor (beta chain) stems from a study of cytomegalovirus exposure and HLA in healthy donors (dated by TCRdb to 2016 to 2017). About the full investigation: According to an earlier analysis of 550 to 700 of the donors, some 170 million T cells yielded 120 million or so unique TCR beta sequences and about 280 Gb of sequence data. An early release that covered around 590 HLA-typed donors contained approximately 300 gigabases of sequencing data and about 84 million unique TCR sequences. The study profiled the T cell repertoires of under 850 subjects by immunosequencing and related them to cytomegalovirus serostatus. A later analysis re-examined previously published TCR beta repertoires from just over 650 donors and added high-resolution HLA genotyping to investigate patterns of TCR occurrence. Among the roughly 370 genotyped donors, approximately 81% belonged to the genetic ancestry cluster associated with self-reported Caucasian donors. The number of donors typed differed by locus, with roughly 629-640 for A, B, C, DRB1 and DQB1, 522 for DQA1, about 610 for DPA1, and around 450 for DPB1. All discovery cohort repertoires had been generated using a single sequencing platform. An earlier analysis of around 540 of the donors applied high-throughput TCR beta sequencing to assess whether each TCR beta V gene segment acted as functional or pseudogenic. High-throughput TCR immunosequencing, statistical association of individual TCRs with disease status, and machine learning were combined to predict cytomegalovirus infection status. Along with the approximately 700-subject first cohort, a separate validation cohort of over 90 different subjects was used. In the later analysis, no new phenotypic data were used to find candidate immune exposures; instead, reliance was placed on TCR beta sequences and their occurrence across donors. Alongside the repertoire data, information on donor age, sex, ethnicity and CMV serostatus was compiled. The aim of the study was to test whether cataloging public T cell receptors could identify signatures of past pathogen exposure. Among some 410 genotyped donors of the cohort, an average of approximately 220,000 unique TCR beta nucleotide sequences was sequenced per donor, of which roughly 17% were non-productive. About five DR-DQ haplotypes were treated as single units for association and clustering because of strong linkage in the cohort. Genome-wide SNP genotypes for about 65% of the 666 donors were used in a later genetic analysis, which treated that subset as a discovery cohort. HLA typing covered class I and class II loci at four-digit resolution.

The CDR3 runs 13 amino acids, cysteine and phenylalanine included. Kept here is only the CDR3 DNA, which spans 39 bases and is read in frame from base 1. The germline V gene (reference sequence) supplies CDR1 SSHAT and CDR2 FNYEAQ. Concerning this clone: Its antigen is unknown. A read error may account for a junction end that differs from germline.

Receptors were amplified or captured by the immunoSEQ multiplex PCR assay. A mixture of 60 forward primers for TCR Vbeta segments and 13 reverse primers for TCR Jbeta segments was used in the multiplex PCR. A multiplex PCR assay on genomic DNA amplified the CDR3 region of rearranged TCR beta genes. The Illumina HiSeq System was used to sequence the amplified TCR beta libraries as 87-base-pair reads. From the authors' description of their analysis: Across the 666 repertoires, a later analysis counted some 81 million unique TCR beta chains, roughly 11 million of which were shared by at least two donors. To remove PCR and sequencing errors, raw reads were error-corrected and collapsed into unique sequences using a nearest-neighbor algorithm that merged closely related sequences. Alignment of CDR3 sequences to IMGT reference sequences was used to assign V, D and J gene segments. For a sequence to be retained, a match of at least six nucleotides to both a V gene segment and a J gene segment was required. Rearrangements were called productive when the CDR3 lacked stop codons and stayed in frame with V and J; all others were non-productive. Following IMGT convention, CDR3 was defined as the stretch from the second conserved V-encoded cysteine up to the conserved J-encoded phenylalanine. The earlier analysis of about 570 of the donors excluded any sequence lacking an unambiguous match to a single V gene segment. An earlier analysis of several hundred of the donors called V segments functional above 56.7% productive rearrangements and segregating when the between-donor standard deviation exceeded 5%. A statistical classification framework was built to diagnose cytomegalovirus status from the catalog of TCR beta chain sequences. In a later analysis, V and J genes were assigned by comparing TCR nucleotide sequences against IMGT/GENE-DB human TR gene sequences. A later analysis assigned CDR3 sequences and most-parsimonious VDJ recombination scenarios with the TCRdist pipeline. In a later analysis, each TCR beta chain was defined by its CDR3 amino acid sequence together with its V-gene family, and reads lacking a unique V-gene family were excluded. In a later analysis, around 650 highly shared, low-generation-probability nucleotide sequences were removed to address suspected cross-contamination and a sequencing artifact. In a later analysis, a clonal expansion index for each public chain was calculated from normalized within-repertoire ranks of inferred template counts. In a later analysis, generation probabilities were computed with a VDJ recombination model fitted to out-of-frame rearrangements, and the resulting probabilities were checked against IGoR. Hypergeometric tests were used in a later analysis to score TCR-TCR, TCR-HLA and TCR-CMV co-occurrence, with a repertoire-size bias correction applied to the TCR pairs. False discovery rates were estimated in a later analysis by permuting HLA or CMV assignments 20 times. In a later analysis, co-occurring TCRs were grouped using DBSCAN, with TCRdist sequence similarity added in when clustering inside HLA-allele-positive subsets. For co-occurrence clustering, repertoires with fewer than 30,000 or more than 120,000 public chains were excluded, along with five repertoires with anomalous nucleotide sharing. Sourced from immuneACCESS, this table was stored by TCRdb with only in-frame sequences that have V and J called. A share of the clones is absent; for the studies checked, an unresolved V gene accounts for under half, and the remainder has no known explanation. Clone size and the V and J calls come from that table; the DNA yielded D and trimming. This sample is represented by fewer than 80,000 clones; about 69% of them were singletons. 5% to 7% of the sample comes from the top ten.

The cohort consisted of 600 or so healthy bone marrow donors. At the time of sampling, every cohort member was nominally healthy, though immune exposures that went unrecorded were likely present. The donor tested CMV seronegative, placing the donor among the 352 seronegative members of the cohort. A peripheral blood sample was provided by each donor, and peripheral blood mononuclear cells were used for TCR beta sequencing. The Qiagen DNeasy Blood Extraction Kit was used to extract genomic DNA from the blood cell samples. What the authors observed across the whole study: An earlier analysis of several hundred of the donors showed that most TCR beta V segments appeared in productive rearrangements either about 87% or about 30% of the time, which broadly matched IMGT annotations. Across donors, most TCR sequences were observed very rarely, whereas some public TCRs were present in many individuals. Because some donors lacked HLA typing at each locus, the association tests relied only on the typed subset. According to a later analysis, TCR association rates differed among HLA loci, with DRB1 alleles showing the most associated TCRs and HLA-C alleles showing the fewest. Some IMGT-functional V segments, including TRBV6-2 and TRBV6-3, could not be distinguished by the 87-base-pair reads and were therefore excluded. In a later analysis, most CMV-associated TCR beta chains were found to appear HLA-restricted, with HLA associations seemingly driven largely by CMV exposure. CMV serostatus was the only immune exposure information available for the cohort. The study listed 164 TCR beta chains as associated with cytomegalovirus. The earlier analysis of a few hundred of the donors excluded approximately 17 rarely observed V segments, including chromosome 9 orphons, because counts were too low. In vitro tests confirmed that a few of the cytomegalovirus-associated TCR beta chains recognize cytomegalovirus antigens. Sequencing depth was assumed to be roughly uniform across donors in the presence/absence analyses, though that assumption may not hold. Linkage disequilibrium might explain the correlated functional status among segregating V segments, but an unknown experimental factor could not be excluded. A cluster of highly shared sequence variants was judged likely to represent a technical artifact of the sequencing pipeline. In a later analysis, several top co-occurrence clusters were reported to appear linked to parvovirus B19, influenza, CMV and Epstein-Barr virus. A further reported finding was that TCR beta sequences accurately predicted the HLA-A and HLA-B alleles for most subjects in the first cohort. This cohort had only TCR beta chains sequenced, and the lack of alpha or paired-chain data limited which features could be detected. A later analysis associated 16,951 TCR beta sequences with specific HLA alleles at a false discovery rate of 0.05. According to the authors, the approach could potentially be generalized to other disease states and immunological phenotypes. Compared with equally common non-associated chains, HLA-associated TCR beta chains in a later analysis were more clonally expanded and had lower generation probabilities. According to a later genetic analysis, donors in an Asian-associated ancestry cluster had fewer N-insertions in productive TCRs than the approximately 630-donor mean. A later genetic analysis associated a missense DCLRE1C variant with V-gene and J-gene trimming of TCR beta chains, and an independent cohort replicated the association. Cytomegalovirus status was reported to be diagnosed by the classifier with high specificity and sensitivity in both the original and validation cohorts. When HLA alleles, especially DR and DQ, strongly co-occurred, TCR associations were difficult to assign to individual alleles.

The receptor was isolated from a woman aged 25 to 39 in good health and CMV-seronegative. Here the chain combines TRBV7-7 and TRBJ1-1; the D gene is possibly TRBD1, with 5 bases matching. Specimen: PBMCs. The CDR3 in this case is CASSLETGTEAFF. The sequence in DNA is TGTGCTAGCAGCTTAGAAACAGGCACTGAAGCTTTCTTT.